The 28 T cell receptor beta chains listed next were all sequenced from one sample in a study of T cells in Graves' hyperthyroidism and ophthalmopathy. Regions amplified from RNA transcripts were the TCR beta CDR3 regions. The TCR CDR3 first-round RT-PCR relied on the HTBI primer set. TCRdb fed the multiplex PCR reads into MiXCR, producing one record per CDR3 protein. Among about 540,000 distinct CDR3 sequences, approximately 44% were seen once, and the ten largest hold about 7.9%. The sample comprised peripheral blood or thyroid tissue (not recorded which). All receptors come from a woman between 18 and 29 years old with Graves' hyperthyroidism.

The genes are TRBV7-9 and TRBJ1-2; the D is unclear. This CDR3 is built from 14 residues. Germline V CDR1 and CDR2: SEHNR, FQNEAQ (reference sequence). V gave up 3 bases and J gave up 0 bases, with 8 bases separating them. CDR3 sequence reads: CASSFLGANYGYTF. Here the CDR3 DNA reads TGTGCCAGCAGCTTCTTAGGAGCTAACTATGGCTACACCTTC.

With regard to this clonotype: Just one base apart from a much larger clone, this may be a read error. The DNA for the CDR3 is TGTGCCGGCAGCCCAGACGGGTATAGTGAAAAACTGTTTTTT. Its protein is CAGSPDGYSEKLFF. The chain joins TRBV7-2 to TRBJ1-4; unclear D gene. Germline CDR1 SGHTA, CDR2 FQGNSA. The CDR3 has 14 residues. Looking up the rest from reference TRBV7-2 and TRBJ1-4 gives the full variable domain: GAGVSQSPSNKVTEKGKDVELRCDPISGHTALYWYRQSLGQGLEFLIYFQGNSAPDKSGLPSDRFSAERTGGSVSTLTIQRTQQEDSAVYLCAGSPDGYSEKLFFGSGTQLSVL.

There are a few counts of this clonotype. The chain recombines TRBV20-1 with TRBJ1-6, with 12 bases aligning to TRBD1. J lost 10 bases, V lost 2 bases, and 6 bases had no gene match. The germline V gene encodes CDR1 DFQATT and CDR2 SNEGSKA (reference sequence). The CDR3 runs to 15 residues. DNA for the CDR3: TGCAGTGCTAGACGAACCGGGACAGGGGGCTCACCCCTCCACTTT. This gives the protein CSARRTGTGGSPLHF.

This clonotype showed up just once. This may be a read error: a much more frequent sequence differs by one nucleotide. CDR3 amino acids: CSVERGQGTGELFF. Written as DNA, the CDR3 is TGCAGCGTTGAAAGGGGACAGGGCACCGGGGAGCTGTTTTTT. The V call is TRBV29-1, the J call TRBJ2-2; the match to TRBD1 covers 9 bases. The CDR3 length is 14 residues. Germline V gene data show CDR1 as SQVTM and CDR2 as ANQGSEA. V dropped 2 bases and J dropped 4; count of bases not matched to a gene: 2.

This clonotype appeared a few times. This rearrangement joins TRBV9 to TRBJ1-3; no definite D call. Trimming pared 2 bases from V and 0 bases from J, leaving 9 bases between. Germline V lookup: CDR1 SGDLS, CDR2 YYNGEE. CDR3 length: 15 amino acids. CDR3 residues: CASSVSGSSGNTIYF. The CDR3 nucleotides are TGTGCCAGCAGCGTCTCGGGGAGCTCTGGAAACACCATATATTTT. Variable domain in full (rest from reference TRBV9 and TRBJ1-3): DSGVTQTPKHLITATGQRVTLRCSPRSGDLSVYWYQQSLDQGLQFLIQYYNGEERAKGNILERFSAQQFPDLHSELNLSSLELGDSALYFCASSVSGSSGNTIYFGEGSWLTVV.

The chain couples TRBV4-3 to TRBJ1-3; D remains unclear. The CDR3 contains 17 residues. V shed 1 base and J shed 2 bases, with 15 bases lying between them. CDR1 is LGHNA, CDR2 YSLEER, per germline. CDR3 in amino acids: CASSQVNMGFTGNTIYF. The DNA of the CDR3 is TGCGCCAGCAGCCAAGTTAATATGGGATTCACTGGAAACACCATATATTTT.

This clonotype appeared a few times. The gene calls are TRBV10-3 and TRBJ2-6; D gene uncertain. This CDR3 comprises 15 residues. V was clipped by 8 bases and J by 2 bases, with 13 bases between them. CDR1 and CDR2 (germline): ENHRY, SYGVKD. In nucleotides, the CDR3 is TGTGCCATCTCACGAAGGGCGGCTGGGGCCAACGTCCTGACTTTC. Its protein is CAISRRAAGANVLTF.

This clonotype appeared many times. The chain carries TRBV2 and TRBJ2-2; TRBD2 agrees at 8 bases. Germline-derived CDR1 and CDR2 are SNHLY and FYNNEI. V was clipped by 4 bases and J by 0 bases; unmatched bases: 4. The CDR3 spans 16 residues. DNA for the CDR3: TGTGCCAGCAGTGCCAAGCGGGGGACGAACACCGGGGAGCTGTTTTTT. Its protein is CASSAKRGTNTGELFF.

V and J are TRBV7-9 and TRBJ1-1; unclear D gene. V lost 2 bases, J lost 0 bases, and 7 bases lay in between. The CDR3 has 14 residues. In germline, CDR1 is SEHNR, CDR2 FQNEAQ (reference sequence). The DNA for the CDR3 is TGTGCCAGCAGCTTACCAGCTTTGAACACTGAAGCTTTCTTT. It encodes CASSLPALNTEAFF.

This rearrangement joins TRBV7-9 to TRBJ1-1; TRBD1 agrees at 9 bases. With V trimmed by 4 bases and J by 7 bases, 7 bases remained unmatched. Germline-derived CDR1 and CDR2 are SEHNR and FQNEAQ (reference sequence). The CDR3 is 14 amino acids. In DNA form, the CDR3 reads TGTGCCAGCAGCTCGCGACAGGGGGTTCGTGAAGCTTTCTTT. Translation gives CASSSRQGVREAFF.

The genes are TRBV29-1 and TRBJ2-7; 7 bases map to TRBD1. Germline assignment: CDR1 SQVTM and CDR2 ANQGSEA. CDR3 length: 12 amino acids. Trimming took 7 bases from V and 2 from J; bases not matched to a gene: 5. CDR3 coding DNA: TGCAGCGCAGGACAGGCCGCCTACGAGCAGTACTTC. It codes for CSAGQAAYEQYF.

The rearrangement joins TRBV25-1 to TRBJ1-6, with D perhaps TRBD1 (5 bases). The germline gives CDR1 MGHDK, CDR2 SYGVNS. Trimming stripped 6 bases from V and 9 bases from J, with 15 bases between. CDR3 size: 14 residues. CDR3: CASRGAGYGSPLHF. In DNA form, the CDR3 reads TGTGCCAGCAGAGGGGCAGGGTATGGTTCACCCCTCCACTTT. Full variable domain (remainder filled in from reference TRBV25-1 and TRBJ1-6): EADIYQTPRYLVIGTGKKITLECSQTMGHDKMYWYQQDPGMELHLIHYSYGVNSTEKGDLSSESTVSRIRTEHFPLTLESARPSHTSQYLCASRGAGYGSPLHFGNGTRLTVT.

The chain recombines TRBV7-9 with TRBJ2-6; weak D call: TRBD1 (6 bases). This CDR3 region has 19 residues. Germline CDR1 SEHNR, CDR2 FQNEAQ (reference sequence). Trimming left V 5 bases short and J 0 bases short, with 20 bases between. Written as DNA, the CDR3 is TGTGCCAGCAGCACCTCCCGGACAGAGACTAACTCTGGGGCCAACGTCCTGACTTTC. It yields the protein CASSTSRTETNSGANVLTF.

The V gene is TRBV29-1, the J gene TRBJ2-5, with 8 positions matching TRBD1. After removal of 3 bases from V and 5 bases from J, the junction contained 5 bases not matched to a gene. The CDR3 spans 13 residues. Germline V CDR1 and CDR2: SQVTM, ANQGSEA. In DNA, the CDR3 is TGCAGCGTTGATGCTAGGACAGGGGAGACCCAGTACTTC. It yields the protein CSVDARTGETQYF.

The rearrangement joins TRBV10-2 to TRBJ2-5; D is uncertain. CDR3 length: 12 residues. Germline V gives CDR1 WSHSY, CDR2 SAAADI. V lost 11 bases, J lost 0 bases, and 10 bases lay in between. The CDR3 nucleotides read TGCGCCGGCCAGGCCGACCAAGAGACCCAGTACTTC. Translation: CAGQADQETQYF.

CDR3 sequence (DNA): TGCAGCGTACAACAGGGGACTGAAGCTTTCTTT. Protein product: CSVQQGTEAFF. The chain employs TRBV29-1 and TRBJ1-1; 7 positions match TRBD1. J gave up 5 bases and V 6 bases, and 3 bases lay outside the gene matches. Germline values: CDR1 SQVTM, CDR2 ANQGSEA. The length of the CDR3 is 11 residues.

V and J are TRBV9 and TRBJ2-7; possibly TRBD2 for D (6 bases). The V end was cut by 5 bases, the J end by 3 bases, with 15 bases between. The CDR3 consists of 14 residues. Per germline, CDR1 SGDLS and CDR2 YYNGEE. The DNA for the CDR3 is TGTGCCAGCAGTAGGGGACTGCTAATCTACGAGCAGTACTTC. It codes for CASSRGLLIYEQYF.

This clonotype was picked up a small number of times. In DNA, the CDR3 is TGTGCCAGCAGGGACAGGGTGCGGAACACTGAAGCTTTCTTT. Residues: CASRDRVRNTEAFF. V is TRBV2 and J is TRBJ1-1; 8 bases align to TRBD1. With 6 bases clipped from V and 1 base from J, the junction kept 4 bases outside the gene matches. CDR3 length equals 14 residues. Looked up from germline, CDR1 is SNHLY and CDR2 is FYNNEI.

In its sample, this clonotype was seen a few times. The chain uses TRBV2 and TRBJ2-5, with TRBD1 matching 9 bases. V lost 8 bases, J lost 2 bases, and 12 bases stayed unmatched. The CDR3 is made up of 16 amino acids. Germline loops: CDR1 SNHLY, CDR2 FYNNEI. The CDR3 DNA sequence: TGTGCCAGCGAGTGGACAGGGGCCAGATCTCAAGAGACCCAGTACTTC. It translates to CASEWTGARSQETQYF.

This clonotype appeared many times. V gene TRBV7-8 combines with J gene TRBJ2-7; tentatively, D is TRBD1 or TRBD2 (5 bases each). V lost 0 bases and J 6 bases, leaving 12 bases between the germline ends. CDR1 is SGHVS and CDR2 is FQNEAQ in the germline V gene. The CDR3 runs 14 residues. The CDR3 here is CASSLAGPPGEQYF. Written as DNA, the CDR3 is TGTGCCAGCAGCTTAGCGGGACCCCCCGGCGAGCAGTACTTC.

This sequence joins TRBV6-5 and TRBJ1-5, with TRBD1 as a possible D gene (6 bases). Germline CDR1 and CDR2: MNHEY and SVGAGI. This CDR3 is 15 amino acids long. Trimming took off 1 base at V and 4 bases at J, with 11 bases between the two ends. The CDR3 DNA follows: TGTGCCAGCAGTTACTTAGAGCAGGGGAATCAGCCCCAGCATTTT. Amino acids: CASSYLEQGNQPQHF.

The V gene is TRBV7-9, the J gene TRBJ2-5; 8 positions agree with TRBD2. With V trimmed by 5 bases and J by 4 bases, 12 bases remained unmatched. The CDR3 loop spans 16 amino acids. Germline loops: CDR1 SEHNR, CDR2 FQNEAQ (reference sequence). The CDR3 spells CASSQDGLASRETQYF. The CDR3 bases are TGTGCCAGCAGCCAAGATGGACTAGCCAGTCGAGAGACCCAGTACTTC.

The rearrangement links TRBV25-1 to TRBJ1-1, with a possible D match to TRBD1 (5 bases). V was shortened by 4 bases and J by 0 bases, with 15 bases between the two germline ends. CDR1 MGHDK and CDR2 SYGVNS come from the germline V gene. The CDR3 is 16 residues long. In DNA, the CDR3 is TGTGCCAGCAGTGCTAGTCAGGGTCACATGAACACTGAAGCTTTCTTT. Translating gives CASSASQGHMNTEAFF. Based on the CDR3 plus reference TRBV25-1 and TRBJ1-1, the full variable domain is EADIYQTPRYLVIGTGKKITLECSQTMGHDKMYWYQQDPGMELHLIHYSYGVNSTEKGDLSSESTVSRIRTEHFPLTLESARPSHTSQYLCASSASQGHMNTEAFFGQGTRLTVV.

At least ten counts were recorded for this clonotype. V gene TRBV2 combines with J gene TRBJ1-5; 9 bases line up with TRBD1. With V trimmed by 6 bases and J by 7 bases, 7 bases remained unmatched. CDR1 is SNHLY and CDR2 is FYNNEI in the germline V gene. CDR3 size: 14 residues. CDR3 coding DNA: TGTGCCAGCAGCCTAGGGACAGGGAGGCAGCCCCAGCATTTT. It yields the protein CASSLGTGRQPQHF. Full variable domain (outside the CDR3, taken from reference TRBV2 and TRBJ1-5): EPEVTQTPSHQVTQMGQEVILRCVPISNHLYFYWYRQILGQKVEFLVSFYNNEISEKSEIFDDQFSVERPDGSNFTLKIRSTKLEDSAMYFCASSLGTGRQPQHFGDGTRLSIL.

The chain uses TRBV9 and TRBJ1-1; D possibly corresponds to TRBD1 (5 bases). The CDR3 spans 13 residues. V was clipped by 0 bases and J by 6 bases, with 9 bases between them. CDR1 and CDR2 from the germline V gene are SGDLS and YYNGEE. CDR3 DNA sequence: TGTGCCAGCAGCGTAGAAATGGGGGCTGAAGCTTTCTTT. Protein product: CASSVEMGAEAFF.

Written as DNA, the CDR3 is TGTGCCACCACCACTAGGACAGGGGTCTTCGGTTATGGCTACACCTTC. Amino acids: CATTTRTGVFGYGYTF. The chain uses TRBV24-1 and TRBJ1-2; 9 bases are shared with TRBD1. CDR3 length: 16 residues. Germline CDR1 and CDR2: KGHDR and SFDVKD. Unmatched junction bases numbered 14, after V lost 8 bases and J lost 5 bases.

This clonotype occurred many times. The chain has TRBV15 and TRBJ1-4; 8 bases fit TRBD1. The V and J ends lost 2 bases and 7 bases, in that order; junction bases with no gene match: 9. Germline CDR1 is LNHNV and CDR2 is YYDKDF (reference sequence). The CDR3 contains 16 residues. The CDR3 DNA sequence: TGTGCCACCAGCAGAAAAGTAGGACAGGGTAGTGAAAAACTGTTTTTT. Protein product: CATSRKVGQGSEKLFF. Full variable domain (rest looked up from reference TRBV15 and TRBJ1-4): DAMVIQNPRYQVTQFGKPVTLSCSQTLNHNVMYWYQQKSSQAPKLLFHYYDKDFNNEADTPDNFQSRRPNTSFCFLDIRSPGLGDTAMYLCATSRKVGQGSEKLFFGSGTQLSVL.

The gene calls are TRBV7-2 and TRBJ2-5; D is unresolved. The CDR3 has 12 residues. Per the germline V gene, CDR1 is SGHTA and CDR2 is FQGNSA. Trimming shortened V by 6 bases and J by 3 bases, and 8 bases separated the two germline ends. This chain's CDR3 is CASSDSEETQYF. The CDR3 DNA reads as TGTGCCAGCAGTGACTCGGAAGAGACCCAGTACTTC.